The TCR beta chain under discussion was sequenced for a study of blood T cell repertoires in COVID-19. Whole-study context: T cells, B-cell-depleted T cells, or PBMCs supplied cDNA or gDNA.

Original processing notes: Amplified reference gene primers provided the basis for estimating nucleated cell counts. Profiling relied on immunoSEQ multiplex PCR, and the TCRdb table lists in-frame clones only, not all of them. That table is the source of V, J and clone size, and D and trimming were worked out from the DNA. The sample shows fewer than 150,000 clones, 87% of them seen only once. Material: peripheral blood. The receptor comes from a woman in her 40s with acute or convalescent COVID-19.

CDR3 in DNA: TGTGCCAGCGCGCCGAGGGGGTTAAAGGGCTACACCTTC. It encodes CASAPRGLKGYTF. The V and J genes are TRBV28 and TRBJ1-2, with D perhaps TRBD1 (6 bases). The germline V gene has CDR1 MDHEN and CDR2 SYDVKM. Trimming removed 8 bases from V and 8 bases from J, with 18 bases in between. The CDR3 extends over 13 amino acids.